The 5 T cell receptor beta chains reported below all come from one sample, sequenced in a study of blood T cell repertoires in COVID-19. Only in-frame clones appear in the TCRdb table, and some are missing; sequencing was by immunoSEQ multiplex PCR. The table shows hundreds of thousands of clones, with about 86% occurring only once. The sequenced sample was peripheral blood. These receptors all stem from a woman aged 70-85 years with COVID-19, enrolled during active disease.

Written as DNA, the CDR3 is TGTGCCACCGGGACAGGGTACACTGAAGCTTTCTTT. Translating gives CATGTGYTEAFF. V gene TRBV28 combines with J gene TRBJ1-1; 9 bases agree with TRBD1. This CDR3 spans 12 amino acids. Germline assignment: CDR1 MDHEN and CDR2 SYDVKM. V lost 10 bases to trimming and J lost 3 bases; unmatched junction nucleotides: 3.

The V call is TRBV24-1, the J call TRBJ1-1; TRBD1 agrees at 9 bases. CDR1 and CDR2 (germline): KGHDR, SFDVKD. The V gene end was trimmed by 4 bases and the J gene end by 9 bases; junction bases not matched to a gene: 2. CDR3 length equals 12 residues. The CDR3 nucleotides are TGTGCCACCAGTGACACAGGGGGCCAAGCTTTCTTT. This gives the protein CATSDTGGQAFF.

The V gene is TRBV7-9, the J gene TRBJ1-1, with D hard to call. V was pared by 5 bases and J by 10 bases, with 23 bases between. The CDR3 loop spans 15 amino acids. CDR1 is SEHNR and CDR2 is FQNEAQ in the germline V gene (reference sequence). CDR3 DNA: TGTGCCAGCAGCCCCCTCTCGACTCCTTCGGCGAGAGCTTTCTTT. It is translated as CASSPLSTPSARAFF.

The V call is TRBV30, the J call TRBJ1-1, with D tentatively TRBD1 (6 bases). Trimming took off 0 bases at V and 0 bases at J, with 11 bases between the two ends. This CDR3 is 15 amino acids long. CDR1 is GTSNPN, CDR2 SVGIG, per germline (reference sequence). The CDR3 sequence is CAWSVRRGLNTEAFF. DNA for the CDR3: TGTGCCTGGAGTGTACGGCGGGGGCTGAACACTGAAGCTTTCTTT.

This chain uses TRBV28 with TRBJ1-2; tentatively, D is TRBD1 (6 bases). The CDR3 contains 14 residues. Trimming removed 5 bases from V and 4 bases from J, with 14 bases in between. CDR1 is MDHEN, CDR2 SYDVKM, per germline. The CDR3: CASSLRQVSYGYTF. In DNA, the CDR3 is TGTGCCAGCAGTCTTAGACAGGTATCCTATGGCTACACCTTC.